Below are 8 T cell receptor beta chains sequenced from a single sample in a study of blood T cell repertoires in COVID-19. The repertoire was sequenced with immunoSEQ multiplex PCR; TCRdb's copy has only in-frame clones and lacks some. The sample includes about 340,000 clones, about 89% of them seen just once. Sequencing was carried out using peripheral blood. These receptors were obtained from a woman aged 45-59 years with COVID-19, enrolled during active disease.

The V call is TRBV12-5, the J call TRBJ2-5; D is uncertain. The length of the CDR3 is 15 residues. Trimming cost V 4 bases and J 5 bases, with 17 bases left between them. Germline V gives CDR1 LGHNT, CDR2 FRNRAP. The CDR3 loop reads CASGSRVRLPETQYF. The DNA for the CDR3 is TGTGCTAGTGGTTCCCGGGTCCGGTTGCCGGAGACCCAGTACTTC.

A note on this clone: The same CDR3 is also encoded by other DNA sequences in this sample. The chain carries TRBV11-2 and TRBJ2-7; D unclear. With 3 bases removed from V and 6 bases from J, the gap between germline ends came to 3 bases. The germline V gene encodes CDR1 SGHAT and CDR2 FQNNGV. The CDR3 totals 10 residues. The CDR3: CASSFSEQYF. The CDR3 DNA is TGTGCCAGCAGCTTTAGCGAGCAGTACTTC.

The chain is built from TRBV27 and TRBJ2-5; 9 bases are shared with TRBD2. The ends lost 9 bases at V and 5 bases at J; junction bases unmatched: 7. The CDR3 has 13 residues. Germline CDR1 is MNHEY and CDR2 is SMNVEV (reference sequence). The DNA for the CDR3 is TGTGCCAGTGGGAGACTAGCGGTGGAGACCCAGTACTTC. This sequence encodes CASGRLAVETQYF.

To note about this clone: An end of the junction does not agree with germline; a read error may underlie this. V gene TRBV4-2 combines with J gene TRBJ2-4, with 9 nucleotides matching TRBD2. This CDR3 spans 12 amino acids. Per germline, CDR1 LGHNA and CDR2 YNFKEQ. In DNA form, the CDR3 reads TGTGCCAGCAGCCAAGCTAGCGGGGAGACCCTTTTC. It specifies CASSQASGETLF.

This clone was detected only once. The V call is TRBV11-2, the J call TRBJ1-1; possibly TRBD1 for D (5 bases). This CDR3 is 16 amino acids long. Germline loops: CDR1 SGHAT, CDR2 FQNNGV. V was shortened by 5 bases and J by 4 bases, with 20 bases between the two germline ends. CDR3 loop: CASSISNRGSSTEAFF. CDR3 in DNA: TGTGCCAGCAGCATTAGTAATCGGGGGTCGAGCACTGAAGCTTTCTTT.

The chain has TRBV5-1 and TRBJ1-2, with a possible D match to TRBD1 (6 bases). This CDR3 has 11 amino acids. The V end lost 2 bases, the J end lost 14 bases, and 13 bases lay between the germline ends. The germline V gene has CDR1 SGHRS and CDR2 YFSETQ. This chain's CDR3 is CASSFFGQPTF. As DNA, the CDR3 is TGCGCCAGCAGCTTCTTTGGACAGCCTACCTTC.

V gene TRBV21-1 combines with J gene TRBJ2-7; the table's D call, TRBD2, was not checked against the DNA. TRBV21-1 is tagged as a pseudogene. The CDR3 covers 17 residues. The CDR3 loop reads CASSKVSAVAGWREQYF. The CDR3, as DNA: TGTGCCAGCAGCAAAGTCTCAGCCGTAGCGGGATGGAGAGAGCAGTACTTC.

CDR3 sequence (DNA): TGTGCCAGCTCACCTATGACAGGGGCAGCCTACGAGCAGTACTTC. Amino acids: CASSPMTGAAYEQYF. The gene calls are TRBV18 and TRBJ2-7; TRBD1 matches 8 bases. The CDR3 consists of 15 residues. The germline CDR1 and CDR2 sequences are KGHSH and LQKENI. V gave up 3 bases and J gave up 2 bases; unmatched junction bases: 6.